The sample holds many counts of the clone carrying this TCR beta chain. Its antigen is unidentified. Full-length variable regions came from constant-region reverse primers plus semi-nested Nested Universal Primer A PCR. TCRdb redid the calling of the 5' RACE reads with MiXCR, one entry per CDR3 protein. This sample has tens of thousands of distinct CDR3 sequences, with roughly 15% found just once. Notes on the study in general: The larger cohort examined one V-J beta rearrangement, not whole repertoires.

Trimming at V came to 6 bases and at J to 7 bases, leaving 8 bases not matched to a gene. CDR3 length: 14 amino acids. Germline V gene data show CDR1 as ENHRY and CDR2 as SYGVKD. This clonotype originated in a female donor with breast cancer. Specimen: naive CD4+ T cells sorted from blood. Subset: naive CD4+ T cells, CD4+CD45RA+CD25-. This chain joins TRBV10-3 and TRBJ2-2, with 7 bases identical to TRBD1. CDR3 sequence: CAISRQGRNGELFF. The DNA of the CDR3 is TGTGCCATCAGCCGACAGGGTAGGAACGGGGAGCTGTTTTTT.